These 2 T cell receptor beta chains were sequenced from one sample in a study of blood T cell repertoires in COVID-19. Measured with immunoSEQ multiplex PCR; TCRdb has only the in-frame clones, and not every one. This sample carries about 100,000 clones, roughly 70% of them seen once, and the ten largest clones take about 1.8%. Sequenced: peripheral blood. The source is a woman aged 40 to 55 with acute or convalescent COVID-19.

The J gene is TRBJ2-2, the V gene TRBV9; no clear D gene. CDR3 length: 13 residues. CDR1 and CDR2 (germline): SGDLS, YYNGEE. The V gene lost 0 bases and the J gene lost 7 bases, with 7 bases spanning the gap. CDR3 in amino acids: CASSVGSGGELFF. The DNA for the CDR3 is TGTGCCAGCAGCGTAGGCTCGGGCGGGGAGCTGTTTTTT.

This clone appeared a single time. The CDR3 nucleotides are TGTGCCAGCAGTCCCCTGTACGGGGGGCCGCAACAGCCCCAGCATTTT. Its protein is CASSPLYGGPQQPQHF. The chain is built from TRBV7-7 and TRBJ1-5; possible D gene TRBD1, 6 bases. The germline V gene has CDR1 SSHAT and CDR2 FNYEAQ (reference sequence). Trimming pared 6 bases from V and 7 bases from J, leaving 22 bases between. The CDR3 contains 16 residues.